The 25 T cell receptor beta chains given below trace back to one sample, sequenced in a study of a mutant IDH1 vaccine in newly diagnosed glioma. Clones were read by immunoSEQ multiplex PCR, and TCRdb kept only the in-frame ones, dropping some. Of approximately 30,000 clones in the sample, over 75% were seen once. The time point was: week 47, end of study. With topical imiquimod, each dose of the vaccine consisted of 300 ug of mutant IDH1 20-mer peptide. No antigen has been identified for these receptors. The sequenced sample was PBMCs, obtained from a glioma patient whose treatment included an IDH1 peptide vaccine. Receptor source: a woman in her thirties or forties with glioma.

The chain uses TRBV27 and TRBJ2-5; no reliable D call. The CDR3 totals 12 residues. CDR1 MNHEY and CDR2 SMNVEV come from the germline V gene (reference sequence). Trimming took 0 bases from V and 9 from J, leaving 8 bases between them. The CDR3 DNA reads as TGTGCCAGCAGTTTATCCCCTCCTGCCCAGTACTTC. It yields the protein CASSLSPPAQYF.

This CDR3 reads CSVSIGTAYEQYF. The DNA of the CDR3 is TGCAGCGTTTCGATCGGGACAGCCTACGAGCAGTACTTC. The chain recombines TRBV29-1 with TRBJ2-7; 7 nucleotides agree with TRBD1. Germline loops: CDR1 SQVTM, CDR2 ANQGSEA. The CDR3 loop spans 13 amino acids. V trimming: 5 bases; J trimming: 2 bases; junction bases outside the gene matches: 6.

The rearrangement links TRBV9 to TRBJ2-1, with D possibly matching TRBD2 (6 bases). This CDR3 spans 12 amino acids. Germline-derived CDR1 and CDR2 are SGDLS and YYNGEE. Trimming shortened V by 4 bases and J by 7 bases, and 9 bases separated the two germline ends. As DNA, the CDR3 is TGTGCCAGCAGCCGACTAGAAAATGAGCAGTTCTTC. It translates to CASSRLENEQFF.

J is TRBJ1-3 and V is TRBV30; tentatively, D is TRBD1 (6 bases). The length of the CDR3 is 14 residues. V was pared by 4 bases and J by 5 bases, with 15 bases between. Looked up from germline, CDR1 is GTSNPN and CDR2 is SVGIG (reference sequence). The CDR3: CAWMWGRGRNTIYF. The CDR3, as DNA: TGTGCCTGGATGTGGGGCAGGGGCAGAAACACCATATATTTT.

Here the CDR3 reads CASSQDAGGDTEAFF. CDR3 sequence (DNA): TGCGCCAGCAGCCAAGATGCTGGGGGGGACACTGAAGCTTTCTTT. V is TRBV4-1 and J is TRBJ1-1; a possible D gene is TRBD1 (5 bases). The CDR3 has 15 residues. The germline V gene has CDR1 MGHRA and CDR2 YSYEKL. V lost 0 bases, J lost 3 bases, and 11 bases lay in between.

The chain couples TRBV7-9 to TRBJ2-7; perhaps TRBD1 as D (6 bases). In germline, CDR1 is SEHNR, CDR2 FQNEAQ (reference sequence). The germline V and J ends were trimmed by 3 bases and 5 bases, with 14 bases remaining between them. This CDR3 has 14 amino acids. CDR3 residues: CASSFAGTINEQYF. CDR3 bases: TGTGCCAGCAGCTTTGCCGGGACAATTAACGAGCAGTACTTC.

The chain has TRBV28 and TRBJ2-7; D may be TRBD1 (5 bases). The CDR3 totals 12 residues. In germline, CDR1 is MDHEN, CDR2 SYDVKM. The V end was cut by 3 bases, the J end by 6 bases, with 9 bases between. CDR3 protein: CASSLTQGEQYF. The CDR3 DNA follows: TGTGCCAGCAGTTTGACCCAGGGCGAGCAGTACTTC.

The chain links TRBV5-6 to TRBJ1-2; tentatively, D is TRBD1 (5 bases). CDR1 is SGHDT, CDR2 YYEEEE, per germline. This CDR3 contains 14 residues. Trimming removed 4 bases at V and 2 bases at J, with 12 bases between. The CDR3 DNA reads TGTGCCAGCAGCCTGATGGGACCAAACTATGGCTACACCTTC. It is translated as CASSLMGPNYGYTF.

The rearrangement links TRBV5-1 to TRBJ2-5; TRBD2 aligns across 7 bases. The V and J ends lost 0 bases and 2 bases, in that order; junction bases with no gene match: 4. CDR3 length equals 15 residues. Germline-derived CDR1 and CDR2 are SGHRS and YFSETQ. CDR3 nucleotide sequence: TGCGCCAGCAGCTTGGCAGCGGGGTTACAAGAGACCCAGTACTTC. It translates to CASSLAAGLQETQYF.

The V gene is TRBV18, the J gene TRBJ1-2, with D perhaps matching TRBD1 (5 bases). With 5 bases removed from V and 8 bases from J, the gap between germline ends came to 15 bases. The CDR3 sequence is 13 residues long. Germline V gene sequence: CDR1 KGHSH, CDR2 LQKENI. CDR3 nucleotides: TGTGCCAGCTCATCGACAGAGAGAGGGGGCTACACCTTC. Translated: CASSSTERGGYTF.

This chain joins TRBV7-2 and TRBJ2-1; 13 positions match TRBD2. The V and J ends lost 5 bases and 3 bases, in that order; junction bases with no gene match: 13. The CDR3 loop spans 19 amino acids. Germline V gives CDR1 SGHTA, CDR2 FQGNSA. In DNA form, the CDR3 reads TGTGCCAGCAGCCCGGGTGGACTAGCGGGAGCGGGGGGCTACAATGAGCAGTTCTTC. Protein: CASSPGGLAGAGGYNEQFF.

The chain uses TRBV6-5 and TRBJ2-7; tentative D call: TRBD2 (6 bases). V lost 8 bases and J lost 9, with 17 bases in between. CDR3 length: 12 amino acids. CDR1 MNHEY and CDR2 SVGAGI come from the germline V gene. The CDR3 sequence: CASGAGIEGQYF. In DNA form, the CDR3 reads TGTGCCAGCGGGGCGGGGATTGAAGGGCAGTACTTC.

This chain links TRBV6-5 with TRBJ1-1; D not certain. The germline V gene has CDR1 MNHEY and CDR2 SVGAGI. V was shortened by 5 bases and J by 4 bases, with 11 bases between the two germline ends. CDR3 length: 13 residues. CDR3 nucleotide sequence: TGTGCCAGCAGTAACACATACAGCACTGAAGCTTTCTTT. This sequence encodes CASSNTYSTEAFF.

V is TRBV4-2 and J is TRBJ1-5; 7 nucleotides match TRBD1. This CDR3 is built from 17 residues. Per the germline V gene, CDR1 is LGHNA and CDR2 is YNFKEQ. Trimming cost V 1 base and J 0 bases; bases outside gene matches: 6. CDR3 protein: CASSQAKGQASNQPQHF. The DNA for the CDR3 is TGTGCCAGCAGCCAAGCAAAAGGACAGGCTAGCAATCAGCCCCAGCATTTT.

This rearrangement joins TRBV6-5 to TRBJ1-1; 7 bases fit TRBD1. This CDR3 region has 15 residues. V lost 1 base, J lost 1 base, and 3 bases stayed unmatched. Germline-derived CDR1 and CDR2 are MNHEY and SVGAGI. As DNA, the CDR3 is TGTGCCAGCAGTTACTACCGACAGGGGAACACTGAAGCTTTCTTT. It yields the protein CASSYYRQGNTEAFF.

V gene TRBV5-8 combines with J gene TRBJ2-7, with 9 bases lining up with TRBD2. CDR1 is SGHTS, CDR2 YDEGEE, per germline. This CDR3 is 15 amino acids long. With 2 bases clipped from V and 0 bases from J, the junction kept 3 bases outside the gene matches. The CDR3, as DNA: TGTGCCAGCAGCTTTCAAGCGGGAGGCTCCTACGAGCAGTACTTC. Residues: CASSFQAGGSYEQYF.

The rearrangement uses TRBV5-1 and TRBJ2-1, with D uncertain. Trimming removed 3 bases from V and 5 bases from J, with 12 bases in between. CDR1 SGHRS and CDR2 YFSETQ come from the germline V gene. The CDR3 length is 14 residues. The CDR3 bases are TGCGCCAGCAGCTCCTCAAACAAAAACAATGAGCAGTTCTTC. This encodes CASSSSNKNNEQFF.

J is TRBJ1-2 and V is TRBV4-1; tentatively, D is TRBD1 (5 bases). With 1 base removed from V and 4 bases from J, the gap between germline ends came to 13 bases. Germline lookup yields CDR1 MGHRA and CDR2 YSYEKL. CDR3 length: 15 amino acids. CDR3 coding DNA: TGCGCCAGCAGCCAAGTGGGTTGGGGGAGCTATGGCTACACCTTC. Its translation is CASSQVGWGSYGYTF.

Points on this clone: Other DNA sequences in the same sample also yield this CDR3. V gene TRBV19 combines with J gene TRBJ1-1, with D possibly being TRBD1 (5 bases). The CDR3 covers 14 residues. Germline V gene lookup returns CDR1 LNHDA and CDR2 SQIVND (reference sequence). Deletions cut 3 bases from V and 1 base from J, with 9 bases between. The CDR3 reads CASSIGRGNTEAFF. The CDR3, as DNA: TGTGCCAGTAGTATTGGGAGGGGGAACACTGAAGCTTTCTTT.

This clone was detected only a few times. This chain connects TRBV6-5 to TRBJ2-7; TRBD1 matches 7 bases. Germline V lookup: CDR1 MNHEY, CDR2 SVGAGI. With V trimmed by 6 bases and J by 2 bases, 10 bases remained unmatched. The CDR3 runs to 15 residues. The CDR3 sequence is CASRRLRDRAYEQYF. The CDR3 nucleotides are TGTGCCAGCAGACGACTACGGGACAGAGCCTACGAGCAGTACTTC.

V usage is TRBV20-1 and J usage is TRBJ2-5; TRBD1 aligns across 8 bases. CDR3 length: 11 residues. Per the germline V gene, CDR1 is DFQATT and CDR2 is SNEGSKA (reference sequence). Trimming removed 6 bases from V and 4 bases from J; junction bases left unmatched: 1. CDR3 in DNA: TGCAGTGCCGACAGGGGAGAGACCCAGTACTTC. The encoded protein is CSADRGETQYF.

The gene calls are TRBV18 and TRBJ1-6; D is ambiguous. The CDR3 consists of 13 residues. Germline V CDR1 and CDR2: KGHSH, LQKENI. The V gene lost 4 bases and the J gene lost 10 bases, with 11 bases spanning the gap. The CDR3 is CASSRDFGSPLHF. In DNA, the CDR3 is TGTGCCAGCTCACGGGATTTTGGCTCACCCCTCCACTTT. Based on the CDR3 plus reference TRBV18 and TRBJ1-6, the full variable domain is NAGVMQNPRHLVRRRGQEARLRCSPMKGHSHVYWYRQLPEEGLKFMVYLQKENIIDESGMPKERFSAEFPKEGPSILRIQQVVRGDSAAYFCASSRDFGSPLHFGNGTRLTVT.

The rearrangement uses TRBV7-2 and TRBJ1-2; D unresolved. Germline loops: CDR1 SGHTA, CDR2 FQGNSA. The CDR3 consists of 13 residues. Trimming cost V 2 bases and J 7 bases, with 11 bases left between them. This CDR3 is CASSLTRVGGYTF. The CDR3 DNA sequence: TGTGCCAGCAGCTTAACGAGGGTTGGTGGCTACACCTTC.

J is TRBJ1-1 and V is TRBV10-3; 7 nucleotides match TRBD1. V was pared by 4 bases and J by 1 base, with 15 bases of the junction left unmatched. The CDR3 spans 18 residues. CDR1 is ENHRY and CDR2 is SYGVKD in the germline V gene. DNA of the CDR3: TGTGCCATCAGTGCGGAGTCCTACAACAGGGGTTGGAACACTGAAGCTTTCTTT. This encodes CAISAESYNRGWNTEAFF.

This chain links TRBV28 with TRBJ1-5; D possibly corresponds to TRBD1 (5 bases). The germline V and J ends were trimmed by 4 bases and 6 bases, with 16 bases remaining between them. Germline values: CDR1 MDHEN, CDR2 SYDVKM. This CDR3 contains 15 residues. The CDR3 sequence is CASSWGDRGSQPQHF. The CDR3, as DNA: TGTGCCAGCAGTTGGGGGGACCGGGGAAGTCAGCCCCAGCATTTT.